The entry below gives a single TCR beta chain sequence along with its context. V was clipped by 0 bases and J by 1 base; unmatched bases: 12. Looked up from germline, CDR1 is SGHKS and CDR2 is YYEKEE (reference sequence). CDR3 length: 19 residues. This sample stems from a study of PD-1 blockade in classical Hodgkin lymphoma. Every patient relapsed after autologous stem cell transplantation, and brentuximab vedotin exposure varied. This table comes from immunoSEQ multiplex PCR, and its TCRdb copy is limited to in-frame clones, with some not included. The data show under 100,000 clones, with roughly 83% seen just once and more than 9% held by the top ten.

Sequencing used peripheral blood mononuclear cells (PBMCs), obtained at baseline. The chain links TRBV5-5 to TRBJ2-5; 10 bases agree with TRBD2. This TCR was sampled from a human donor with classical Hodgkin lymphoma. CDR3 bases: TGTGCCAGCAGCTTGGGCCCCTCCTTAGCGGGAGGCCCCCAAGAGACCCAGTACTTC. Encoded protein: CASSLGPSLAGGPQETQYF.